These T cell receptor beta chains were read from a single sample in a study of cytomegalovirus exposure and HLA in healthy donors. The protocol was immunoSEQ multiplex PCR, while the TCRdb copy is restricted to in-frame clones and leaves out a portion. The table has about 150,000 clones, about 76% seen once. Sequenced sample: PBMCs. These receptors all stem from a woman between 40 and 50 years old in good health and CMV-seronegative. Each CDR3 is given with its conserved first and last residue. A D gene is named only where the DNA matches it firmly. Clone size is stated in some rows and not others, as once, few, many or a class when expanded.

J gene | clone size | V gene | D gene | CDR3 protein | CDR3 DNA
TRBJ2-5 | NA | TRBV7-6 | TRBD1 | CASSRTGAKGIQETQYF | TGTGCCAGCAGCAGGACAGGGGCCAAGGGCATACAAGAGACCCAGTACTTC
TRBJ1-6 | NA | TRBV6-5 | NA | CASSQGLYNSPLHF | TGTGCCAGCAGTCAGGGACTCTATAATTCACCCCTCCACTTT
TRBJ1-2 | NA | TRBV9 | NA | CASSVDSYGYTF | TGTGCCAGCAGCGTAGACAGCTATGGCTACACCTTC
TRBJ1-5 | NA | TRBV12-5 | TRBD1 | CASGLVRGQGDQPQHF | TGTGCTAGTGGTTTGGTACGGGGACAGGGAGATCAGCCCCAGCATTTT
TRBJ2-1 | NA | TRBV6-5 | NA | CASSSWGGQDEQFF | TGTGCCAGCAGTTCGTGGGGGGGCCAGGATGAGCAGTTCTTC
TRBJ1-1 | once | TRBV4-3 | NA | CASSQRSLGNTEAFF | TGCGCCAGCAGCCAAAGGAGCTTGGGTAACACTGAAGCTTTCTTT
TRBJ2-5 | NA | TRBV18 | NA | CASSPPGETQYF | TGTGCCAGCTCACCACCGGGCGAGACCCAGTACTTC
TRBJ1-1 | NA | TRBV19 | TRBD1 | CATRTGDLTEAFF | TGTGCCACCCGAACAGGGGATCTCACTGAAGCTTTCTTT
TRBJ1-4 | NA | TRBV10-3 | NA | CAIGSSETNEKLFF | TGTGCCATCGGTTCGAGTGAAACTAATGAAAAACTGTTTTTT
TRBJ2-3 | few | TRBV4-2 | TRBD2 | CASRAGGYTDTQYF | TGTGCCAGCAGGGCGGGGGGGTACACAGATACGCAGTATTTT
TRBJ1-5 | NA | TRBV2 | TRBD1 | CASAKGDRTPFGSQPQHF | TGTGCCAGCGCAAAAGGGGACAGAACCCCGTTCGGGAGTCAGCCCCAGCATTTT
TRBJ2-4 | NA | TRBV9 | TRBD2 | CASSPSGAAKNIQYF | TGTGCCAGCAGCCCTAGCGGGGCGGCCAAAAACATTCAGTACTTC
TRBJ1-2 | NA | TRBV6-5 | NA | CASNRGGNYGYTF | TGTGCCAGCAATAGGGGGGGTAACTATGGCTACACCTTC
TRBJ2-2 | NA | TRBV21-1 | NA | CASPRTGGLTGELFF | TGTGCCAGCCCCCGGACAGGGGGCCTCACCGGGGAGCTGTTTTTT
TRBJ2-7 | NA | TRBV7-2 | TRBD2 | CASSLPSGGSPYEQYF | TGTGCCAGCAGCTTACCTAGCGGGGGCTCTCCCTACGAGCAGTACTTC
TRBJ2-7 | NA | TRBV5-1 | TRBD1 | CASSVGQDYEQYF | TGCGCCAGCAGCGTAGGACAGGACTACGAGCAGTACTTC
TRBJ1-5 | NA | TRBV10-3 | TRBD1 | CAIGQGSNQPQHF | TGTGCCATCGGACAGGGTAGCAATCAGCCCCAGCATTTT
TRBJ1-6 | NA | TRBV19 | NA | CASNPYYNSPLHF | TGTGCCAGTAATCCCTACTATAATTCACCCCTCCACTTT
TRBJ1-5 | once | TRBV28 | NA | CASSLAESHQPQHF | TGTGCCAGCAGTTTAGCAGAATCTCATCAGCCCCAGCATTTT
TRBJ2-5 | NA | TRBV7-9 | NA | CASSLAPGSETQYF | TGTGCCAGCAGCTTAGCCCCGGGTTCGGAGACCCAGTACTTC
TRBJ1-6 | NA | TRBV5-6 | NA | CASSLRGFNSPLHF | TGTGCCAGCAGCTTGAGGGGGTTTAACTCACCCCTCCACTTT
TRBJ1-4 | few | TRBV7-9 | NA | CASSFRQGPGELFF | TGTGCCAGCAGCTTTCGGCAGGGGCCAGGAGAACTGTTTTTT
TRBJ2-7 | NA | TRBV15 | NA | CATSRDGEVREQYF | TGTGCCACCAGCAGAGATGGGGAGGTACGGGAGCAGTACTTC
TRBJ2-3 | NA | TRBV9 | TRBD1 | CASSVWGRTGSDTQYF | TGTGCCAGCAGCGTGTGGGGTAGGACAGGTTCGGATACGCAGTATTTT
TRBJ1-5 | NA | TRBV6-6 | TRBD1 | CASSYRQGLSNQPQHF | TGTGCCAGCAGCTACCGACAGGGGTTAAGCAATCAGCCCCAGCATTTT
TRBJ2-5 | NA | TRBV5-1 | TRBD2 | CASSTGTSGGETQYF | TGCGCCAGCAGCACCGGGACTAGCGGGGGGGAGACCCAGTACTTC
TRBJ2-7 | NA | TRBV5-4 | TRBD1 | CASSPRTGRAYEQYF | TGTGCCAGCAGCCCCAGGACAGGGCGGGCCTACGAGCAGTACTTC
TRBJ2-2 | NA | TRBV6-1 | TRBD1 | CASSSLQGTTGELFF | TGTGCCAGCAGCTCCCTACAGGGGACCACCGGGGAGCTGTTTTTT
TRBJ2-3 | few | TRBV11-3 | TRBD2 | CASSLSGGAYTQYF | TGTGCCAGCAGCTTAAGCGGGGGGGCGTATACGCAGTATTTT
TRBJ1-1 | NA | TRBV9 | NA | CASSVVNTEAFF | TGTGCCAGCAGCGTAGTCAATACTGAAGCTTTCTTT
TRBJ2-7 | once | TRBV9 | NA | CASSAEDEGSYEQYF | TGTGCCAGCAGCGCGGAAGACGAGGGCTCCTACGAGCAGTACTTC
TRBJ2-7 | NA | TRBV7-9 | NA | CASSAGGLYEQYF | TGTGCCAGCTCGGCAGGGGGGCTCTACGAGCAGTACTTC
TRBJ2-1 | NA | TRBV5-1 | TRBD2 | CASSLQGLAGGNEQFF | TGCGCCAGCAGCTTGCAGGGACTAGCGGGGGGGAATGAGCAGTTCTTC
TRBJ2-1 | few | TRBV30 | TRBD2 | CAWSLKKAGRPYNEQFF | TGTGCCTGGAGTTTGAAAAAAGCGGGGAGACCCTACAATGAGCAGTTCTTC
TRBJ2-5 | NA | TRBV29-1 | NA | CSVEEFRGRETQYF | TGCAGCGTTGAAGAGTTCCGGGGTAGGGAGACCCAGTACTTC
TRBJ2-7 | once | TRBV11-2 | NA | CASSPQQGPYEQYF | TGTGCCAGCAGCCCACAACAGGGACCCTACGAGCAGTACTTC
TRBJ2-6 | NA | TRBV11-2 | NA | CASSLTSGANVLTF | TGTGCCAGCAGCTTAACTTCTGGGGCCAACGTCCTGACTTTC
TRBJ2-6 | NA | TRBV7-6 | TRBD1 | CASSLFLDREDGANVLTF | TGTGCCAGCAGCTTATTCTTGGACAGGGAGGATGGGGCCAACGTCCTGACTTTC
TRBJ1-4 | NA | TRBV10-1 | NA | CASSESPDAGKLFF | TGCGCCAGCAGTGAGTCGCCTGATGCAGGAAAACTGTTTTTT
TRBJ1-2 | once | TRBV7-2 | NA | CASSLARRVNYGYTF | TGTGCCAGCAGCTTAGCTAGACGGGTTAACTATGGCTACACCTTC
TRBJ1-4 | NA | TRBV11-2 | NA | CASSSRLNEKLFF | TGTGCCAGCAGCTCAAGACTTAATGAAAAACTGTTTTTT
TRBJ2-7 | NA | TRBV5-1 | NA | CASSLEGNSYEQYF | TGCGCCAGCAGCTTGGAGGGGAACTCCTACGAGCAGTACTTC
TRBJ1-4 | NA | TRBV11-2 | NA | CASSATTTEKLFF | TGTGCCAGCAGCGCAACGACGACAGAAAAACTGTTTTTT
TRBJ2-6 | NA | TRBV5-4 | TRBD2 | CASSYGLAGAYSGANVLTF | TGTGCCAGCAGCTACGGACTAGCGGGGGCCTACTCTGGGGCCAACGTCCTGACTTTC
TRBJ2-1 | NA | TRBV2 | TRBD1 | CATSTQGTNEQFF | TGTGCCACCAGCACACAGGGGACCAATGAGCAGTTCTTC
TRBJ1-1 | NA | TRBV7-3 | TRBD1 | CASSLQGMNTEAFF | TGTGCCAGCAGTCTACAGGGGATGAACACTGAAGCTTTCTTT
TRBJ1-1 | NA | TRBV7-9 | NA | CASSLIRVFDTEAFF | TGTGCCAGCAGCTTAATCCGGGTTTTCGACACTGAAGCTTTCTTT
TRBJ1-2 | once | TRBV18 | TRBD1 | CASSPYLLGQGDYGYTF | TGTGCCAGCTCACCATACCTCTTAGGACAGGGCGACTATGGCTACACCTTC
TRBJ1-5 | NA | TRBV30 | TRBD1 | CAWSGTGINQPQHF | TGTGCCTGGTCGGGGACAGGGATAAATCAGCCCCAGCATTTT
TRBJ1-3 | NA | TRBV7-9 | NA | CASSLKGQLSGNTIYF | TGTGCCAGCAGCCTTAAGGGACAACTCTCTGGAAACACCATATATTTT
TRBJ1-2 | NA | TRBV7-9 | TRBD1 | CASSSTGGGGYTF | TGTGCCAGCAGCTCAACAGGGGGCGGTGGCTACACCTTC
TRBJ1-1 | once | TRBV4-2 | TRBD1 | CASSQDTGANTEAFF | TGTGCCAGCAGCCAAGATACAGGGGCGAACACTGAAGCTTTCTTT
TRBJ2-6 | NA | TRBV19 | NA | CASSGGWSGANVLTF | TGTGCCAGTAGCGGAGGGTGGTCTGGGGCCAACGTCCTGACTTTC
TRBJ1-2 | NA | TRBV4-3 | NA | CASSHPTRDIPDGYTF | TGCGCCAGCAGCCACCCAACACGGGACATTCCAGATGGCTACACCTTC
TRBJ1-1 | NA | TRBV5-1 | TRBD1 | CASSLTDRATEAFF | TGCGCCAGCAGCTTAACGGACAGGGCCACTGAAGCTTTCTTT
TRBJ1-2 | NA | TRBV6-5 | NA | CASRTRGAGDYGYTF | TGTGCCAGCAGGACCCGAGGCGCAGGGGACTATGGCTACACCTTC
TRBJ2-3 | few | TRBV5-1 | TRBD1 | CASRSRDRGLDTQYF | TGCGCCAGCAGGTCCCGGGACAGGGGGCTAGATACGCAGTATTTT
TRBJ1-1 | NA | TRBV5-1 | TRBD1 | CASSLGDRGSGEAFF | TGCGCCAGCAGCTTGGGGGACAGGGGGTCCGGAGAAGCTTTCTTT